These 18 T cell receptor beta chains originate from one sample sequenced in a study of T cell clones after liver transplantation. Sequencing used immunoSEQ multiplex PCR; TCRdb keeps in-frame clones, though not all of them. The sample contains about 120,000 clones, approximately 90% of which appear only once. The specimen was CD4+ T cells from blood, collected 12 months after liver transplant. The origin of the receptors is a human patient who received a liver transplant. Some T cells could come from the graft donor.

The rearrangement joins TRBV11-3 to TRBJ2-3, with D unclear. CDR3 length: 12 residues. Germline V gene data show CDR1 as SGHNT and CDR2 as YENEEA. V lost 10 bases and J 6 bases, leaving 14 bases between the germline ends. The CDR3 reads CATSREWDTQYF. Here the CDR3 DNA reads TGTGCCACCAGTAGGGAATGGGATACGCAGTATTTT.

The rearrangement links TRBV5-1 to TRBJ2-3, with D tentatively TRBD1 (6 bases). The length of the CDR3 is 17 residues. Looked up from germline, CDR1 is SGHRS and CDR2 is YFSETQ. V was clipped by 4 bases and J by 0 bases, with 18 bases between them. CDR3 region: CASSTRTAKSSTDTQYF. For the CDR3, the DNA is TGCGCCAGCAGCACCAGGACAGCTAAGTCTAGCACAGATACGCAGTATTTT.

As to this clone: Other DNA sequences from this sample encode an identical CDR3 as well. V and J are TRBV2 and TRBJ2-7; D is ambiguous. Germline-derived CDR1 and CDR2 are SNHLY and FYNNEI. V lost 3 bases to trimming and J lost 2 bases, with 2 bases between them. The CDR3 has 11 amino acids. As DNA, the CDR3 is TGTGCCAGCAGTGACACCTACGAGCAGTACTTC. This sequence encodes CASSDTYEQYF.

The genes are TRBV28 and TRBJ1-1; TRBD1 agrees at 7 bases. Losses at the gene ends were 4 bases for V and 3 bases for J; bases not matched to a gene: 11. Per the germline V gene, CDR1 is MDHEN and CDR2 is SYDVKM. This CDR3 spans 16 amino acids. This chain's CDR3 is CASSYMAGGWDTEAFF. Written as DNA, the CDR3 is TGTGCCAGCAGTTATATGGCAGGGGGTTGGGACACTGAAGCTTTCTTT.

The chain is built from TRBV6-5 and TRBJ1-2, with D possibly matching TRBD1 (6 bases). CDR1 is MNHEY and CDR2 is SVGAGI in the germline V gene. Trimming stripped 4 bases from V and 8 bases from J, with 23 bases between. The CDR3 totals 16 residues. The CDR3 protein is CASSSPFSRGSLGYTF. CDR3 bases: TGTGCCAGCAGTTCTCCATTTTCCAGGGGTTCGTTAGGCTACACCTTC.

The chain recombines TRBV9 with TRBJ2-3; 11 positions match TRBD2. The CDR3 has 16 amino acids. V shed 3 bases, J shed 2 bases, and the junction held 5 bases outside the gene matches. CDR1 and CDR2 (germline): SGDLS, YYNGEE. The DNA of the CDR3 is TGTGCCAGCAGCGAGCTAGCGGGAGGATTCACAGATACGCAGTATTTT. Protein: CASSELAGGFTDTQYF.

The chain uses TRBV7-2 and TRBJ2-1; 8 nucleotides agree with TRBD2. Trimming cost V 5 bases and J 1 base; bases outside gene matches: 4. The CDR3 sequence is 15 residues long. Germline values: CDR1 SGHTA, CDR2 FQGNSA. The CDR3 DNA follows: TGTGCCAGCAGCCTTAGCGGGGTGTCCTACAATGAGCAGTTCTTC. This gives the protein CASSLSGVSYNEQFF.

The genes are TRBV5-4 and TRBJ2-2; the D is unclear. Germline loops: CDR1 SGHNT, CDR2 YYREEE (reference sequence). There are 12 residues in the CDR3. Trimming took 4 bases from V and 6 from J, leaving 7 bases between them. The CDR3, as DNA: TGTGCCAGCAGCCCTAGGCCCGGGGAGCTGTTTTTT. Translation: CASSPRPGELFF.

The chain recombines TRBV2 with TRBJ2-1; maybe TRBD1 (5 bases). V was clipped by 3 bases and J by 1 base, with 13 bases between them. The germline V gene has CDR1 SNHLY and CDR2 FYNNEI. The CDR3 totals 16 residues. The CDR3 reads CASSDGAGKSYNEQFF. The CDR3 nucleotides read TGTGCCAGCAGTGATGGGGCAGGGAAATCCTACAATGAGCAGTTCTTC.

The chain combines TRBV9 with TRBJ2-1; TRBD2 might be the D (5 bases). This CDR3 contains 17 residues. The germline V gene has CDR1 SGDLS and CDR2 YYNGEE. Trimming removed 4 bases at V and 0 bases at J, with 17 bases between. CDR3 in DNA: TGTGCCAGCAGCCCCCGGTTGGGGAGTCTCTCCTACAATGAGCAGTTCTTC. Residues: CASSPRLGSLSYNEQFF.

This clone was found once. This chain links TRBV6-1 with TRBJ1-5; 8 bases map to TRBD1. The CDR3 length is 14 residues. CDR1 MNHNS and CDR2 SASEGT come from the germline V gene. After removal of 7 bases from V and 7 bases from J, the junction contained 9 bases not matched to a gene. CDR3 coding DNA: TGTGCCAGCAACCATGACAGGGGAGGGCAGCCCCAGCATTTT. This encodes CASNHDRGGQPQHF.

The chain has TRBV18 and TRBJ2-1, with a tentative D call TRBD2 (5 bases). The CDR3 is made up of 15 amino acids. Germline CDR1 and CDR2: KGHSH and LQKENI. The V end was cut by 3 bases, the J end by 4 bases, with 13 bases between. CDR3 in amino acids: CASSPVGREYNEQFF. The CDR3, as DNA: TGTGCCAGCTCACCCGTCGGTAGGGAGTACAATGAGCAGTTCTTC.

The J gene is TRBJ1-2, the V gene TRBV11-2; D may be TRBD1 (6 bases). The CDR3 runs to 16 residues. V was trimmed by 1 base and J by 4 bases, leaving 16 bases between them. Germline lookup yields CDR1 SGHAT and CDR2 FQNNGV. This chain's CDR3 is CASSLGAGEAFYGYTF. In DNA, the CDR3 is TGTGCCAGCAGCTTAGGGGCAGGGGAGGCATTCTATGGCTACACCTTC.

This clone was observed once. This chain uses TRBV15 with TRBJ2-7, with 8 nucleotides matching TRBD1. J gave up 2 bases and V 0 bases, and 3 bases lay outside the gene matches. The CDR3 covers 15 residues. Looked up from germline, CDR1 is LNHNV and CDR2 is YYDKDF (reference sequence). Written as DNA, the CDR3 is TGTGCCACCAGCAGAGATAGGGACAGGACCTACGAGCAGTACTTC. This gives the protein CATSRDRDRTYEQYF.

This sequence joins TRBV4-3 and TRBJ1-1; no reliable D call. Trimming took 0 bases from V and 2 from J, leaving 4 bases between them. The length of the CDR3 is 13 residues. In germline, CDR1 is LGHNA, CDR2 YSLEER. The CDR3 protein is CASSQDENTEAFF. The CDR3 nucleotides are TGCGCCAGCAGCCAAGATGAAAACACTGAAGCTTTCTTT.

The chain joins TRBV7-2 to TRBJ1-1; the D gene is possibly TRBD1 (6 bases). Trimming took 3 bases from V and 1 from J, leaving 12 bases between them. Germline CDR1 is SGHTA and CDR2 is FQGNSA. The CDR3 extends over 15 amino acids. In DNA, the CDR3 is TGTGCCAGCAGCTTGATGGGGGCAAGGAACACTGAAGCTTTCTTT. Translating it yields CASSLMGARNTEAFF.

Of note for this clone: Distinct nucleotide sequences in the sample also encode this CDR3. The chain couples TRBV20-1 to TRBJ2-1; D is uncertain. The CDR3 has 11 residues. The V and J ends lost 1 base and 4 bases respectively, with 2 bases between them. Germline V gene lookup returns CDR1 DFQATT and CDR2 SNEGSKA (reference sequence). Here the CDR3 reads CSARGYNEQFF. DNA for the CDR3: TGCAGTGCTAGAGGGTACAATGAGCAGTTCTTC.

This clone was observed once. The chain links TRBV15 to TRBJ2-3; D might be TRBD1 (8 bases). Germline V gives CDR1 LNHNV, CDR2 YYDKDF (reference sequence). CDR3 size: 16 residues. V lost 5 bases, J lost 2 bases, and 17 bases lay in between. The CDR3 is CATSRRGGQDTDTQYF. CDR3 DNA sequence: TGTGCCACCAGCCGTAGGGGGGGACAGGACACAGATACGCAGTATTTT.